Presented here are 10 T cell receptor beta chains from one specimen sequenced in a study of response to subunit inactivated influenza vaccine. TCRdb re-derived calls from the RT-PCR reads in MiXCR, one entry per CDR3 protein. The sample consists of 500,000 to 750,000 distinct CDR3 sequences, around 15% of them appearing once. Sequenced here: PBMCs from blood, sampled roughly 12 days after vaccination. Every receptor here comes from a man aged 45-65 years who received an inactivated influenza vaccine.

The chain recombines TRBV5-6 with TRBJ1-1, with no clear D. The CDR3 spans 15 residues. The V and J ends lost 0 bases and 0 bases respectively, with 9 bases between them. Germline V gives CDR1 SGHDT, CDR2 YYEEEE. The CDR3 DNA reads TGTGCCAGCAGCTTGGGCAGCTTCATGAACACTGAAGCTTTCTTT. Translating it yields CASSLGSFMNTEAFF.

This chain joins TRBV5-1 and TRBJ2-5; D call uncertain. Per the germline V gene, CDR1 is SGHRS and CDR2 is YFSETQ. Trimming removed 7 bases from V and 5 bases from J, with 18 bases in between. There are 14 residues in the CDR3. The CDR3 region is CASASHLVLETQYF. The CDR3 DNA is TGCGCCAGCGCTTCCCATTTGGTCTTGGAGACCCAGTACTTC. Full variable domain (missing parts from reference TRBV5-1 and TRBJ2-5): KAGVTQTPRYLIKTRGQQVTLSCSPISGHRSVSWYQQTPGQGLQFLFEYFSETQRNKGNFPGRFSGRQFSNSRSEMNVSTLELGDSALYLCASASHLVLETQYFGPGTRLLVL.

The chain recombines TRBV5-1 with TRBJ1-2, with 10 bases matching TRBD1. This CDR3 contains 15 residues. Unmatched junction bases numbered 5, after V lost 4 bases and J lost 2 bases. CDR1 SGHRS and CDR2 YFSETQ come from the germline V gene. The CDR3 DNA follows: TGCGCCAGCAGCCTCGGGACAGGGGACAACTATGGCTACACCTTC. This sequence encodes CASSLGTGDNYGYTF.

This chain connects TRBV19 to TRBJ2-7; TRBD2 matches 7 bases. From germline, CDR1 is LNHDA and CDR2 SQIVND (reference sequence). The V and J ends lost 2 bases and 3 bases, in that order; junction bases with no gene match: 4. The CDR3 length is 14 residues. The CDR3, as DNA: TGTGCCAGTAGTATATACGGCGGGGGCTACGAGCAGTACTTC. This codes for CASSIYGGGYEQYF.

This clonotype was observed a handful of times. The V gene is TRBV18, the J gene TRBJ2-6; D may correspond to TRBD1 or TRBD2 (5 bases each). The CDR3 contains 16 residues. Trimming took 0 bases from V and 2 from J, leaving 8 bases between them. Germline CDR1 and CDR2: KGHSH and LQKENI. CDR3 amino acids: CASSPPGVAGANVLTF. CDR3 DNA: TGTGCCAGCTCACCACCGGGGGTCGCTGGGGCCAACGTCCTGACTTTC.

This clonotype was counted only a few times. The J gene is TRBJ2-2, the V gene TRBV19; TRBD1 matches at 12 bases. The CDR3 has 18 residues. Trimming removed 3 bases from V and 0 bases from J; junction bases left unmatched: 5. Per germline, CDR1 LNHDA and CDR2 SQIVND (reference sequence). Written as DNA, the CDR3 is TGTGCCAGTAGTATTCTAGGGACAGGGGGCCCGAACACCGGGGAGCTGTTTTTT. This encodes CASSILGTGGPNTGELFF.

This clonotype was recorded at least ten times. The CDR3 DNA is TGTGCCAGCAGTCATGGGACGCACGGGGAGACCCAGTACTTC. This gives the protein CASSHGTHGETQYF. This chain connects TRBV27 to TRBJ2-5; D may be TRBD1 or TRBD2 (5 bases each). Deletions cut 5 bases from V and 5 bases from J, with 15 bases between. The germline V gene encodes CDR1 MNHEY and CDR2 SMNVEV (reference sequence). The CDR3 length is 14 residues.

This clonotype was counted a few times. This chain uses TRBV20-1 with TRBJ1-1; a possible D gene is TRBD1 (5 bases). This CDR3 has 12 amino acids. V lost 0 bases and J lost 8, with 10 bases in between. Germline V lookup: CDR1 DFQATT, CDR2 SNEGSKA (reference sequence). The chain's CDR3 is CSARERGQEAFF. In DNA, the CDR3 is TGCAGTGCTAGAGAGCGGGGCCAAGAAGCTTTCTTT.

There are a few counts of this clonotype. The chain has TRBV7-6 and TRBJ2-1; 10 bases align to TRBD1. CDR3 size: 22 residues. CDR1 SGHVS and CDR2 FNYEAQ come from the germline V gene. V lost 2 bases and J lost 3; bases outside the gene matches: 22. The CDR3 reads CASSLSGGWTGGTPAFYNEQFF. CDR3 DNA sequence: TGTGCCAGCAGCTTATCCGGGGGGTGGACAGGGGGTACACCCGCTTTCTACAATGAGCAGTTCTTC.

The chain employs TRBV7-6 and TRBJ2-2; 12 bases line up with TRBD2. CDR1 and CDR2 from the germline V gene are SGHVS and FNYEAQ. Unmatched junction bases numbered 11, after V lost 5 bases and J lost 4 bases. The CDR3 loop spans 18 amino acids. The CDR3 sequence is CASSIRTSGIIGTGELFF. For the CDR3, the DNA is TGTGCCAGCAGCATACGGACTAGCGGGATAATTGGCACCGGGGAGCTGTTTTTT.